These 8 T cell receptor beta chains originate from one sample sequenced in a study of kidney transplant recipient with SARS-CoV-2 infection. Via MiXCR, TCRdb re-called the reads, giving one row per CDR3 protein. Altogether 200,000 to 300,000 distinct CDR3 sequences are present, about 28% being singletons, with the ten largest covering roughly 7%. This material consisted of a blood sample, taken at baseline and between days 110 and 120 from a kidney transplant recipient. Source of these receptors: a male patient aged 25-45 years who had COVID-19 and was a kidney transplant recipient. Some T cells may be provided by the graft donor.

The V gene is TRBV3-1, the J gene TRBJ2-3, with no clear D. The germline V and J ends were trimmed by 1 base and 2 bases, with 10 bases remaining between them. CDR1 is LGHDT and CDR2 is YNNKEL in the germline V gene (reference sequence). This CDR3 is built from 15 residues. The CDR3 DNA sequence: TGTGCCAGCAGCCAAGGCCACCGGTTCACAGATACGCAGTATTTT. Translation gives CASSQGHRFTDTQYF.

This clonotype was recorded many times. The gene calls are TRBV30 and TRBJ1-2; no clear D. With 5 bases removed from V and 4 bases from J, the gap between germline ends came to 23 bases. Germline CDR1 is GTSNPN and CDR2 is SVGIG (reference sequence). The CDR3 contains 16 residues. In DNA form, the CDR3 reads TGTGCCTGGTACATTGAGCGTTATAGAAAGACCTATGGCTACACCTTC. Encoded protein: CAWYIERYRKTYGYTF.

A few counts support this clonotype. The chain employs TRBV25-1 and TRBJ2-1, with D perhaps matching TRBD2 (7 bases). The V gene's germline CDR1 is MGHDK and CDR2 SYGVNS. The CDR3 loop spans 13 amino acids. Trimming stripped 5 bases from V and 4 bases from J, with 9 bases between. The CDR3 nucleotides are TGTGCCAGCAGTAAGGGGGGGTACAATGAGCAGTTCTTC. Translating gives CASSKGGYNEQFF.

This clonotype was seen only once. Its ends do not fully match the called genes, so a read error is possible. V gene TRBV3-1 combines with J gene TRBJ2-7; D uncertain. The CDR3 consists of 17 residues. Germline V CDR1 and CDR2: LGHDT, YNNKEL (reference sequence). CDR3 protein: CAGSFSSSHFVLDEQYF. DNA for the CDR3: TGTGCCGGCAGCTTTAGCTCCTCCCATTTCGTGTTAGACGAGCAGTACTTC.

This clonotype was observed a handful of times. The rearrangement joins TRBV20-1 to TRBJ2-3; 8 bases line up with TRBD2. V was clipped by 3 bases and J by 0 bases; unmatched bases: 2. There are 14 residues in the CDR3. Per the germline V gene, CDR1 is DFQATT and CDR2 is SNEGSKA (reference sequence). CDR3 coding DNA: TGCAGTGCTAGCCAGCGGGGGAGCACAGATACGCAGTATTTT. Translation: CSASQRGSTDTQYF.

This clonotype was detected many times. This chain joins TRBV16 and TRBJ1-2; D call uncertain. V was clipped by 3 bases and J by 4 bases, with 21 bases between them. CDR1 is KGHSY, CDR2 FQNENV, per germline. This CDR3 comprises 17 residues. This CDR3 is CASSQISVVRKTYGYTF. Here the CDR3 DNA reads TGTGCCAGCAGCCAGATATCGGTCGTTAGAAAGACCTATGGCTACACCTTC.

This clonotype was observed many times. The V and J genes are TRBV19 and TRBJ1-4, with a tentative D call TRBD1 (5 bases). The CDR3 totals 12 residues. With 5 bases removed from V and 8 bases from J, the gap between germline ends came to 9 bases. Germline lookup yields CDR1 LNHDA and CDR2 SQIVND (reference sequence). In DNA form, the CDR3 reads TGTGCCAGTAGTCAGGCAGGGGAAAAACTGTTTTTT. The encoded protein is CASSQAGEKLFF.

This clonotype has only one observation. A much bigger clone sits one base away, suggesting this may be a read error. This sequence joins TRBV5-1 and TRBJ1-2; no definite D call. Germline CDR1 is SGHRS and CDR2 is YFSETQ. The CDR3 is made up of 16 amino acids. The CDR3 here is CAGSGKSVRKTYGYTF. The DNA of the CDR3 is TGCGCCGGCAGTGGTAAATCGGTTCGAAAGACCTATGGCTACACCTTC.